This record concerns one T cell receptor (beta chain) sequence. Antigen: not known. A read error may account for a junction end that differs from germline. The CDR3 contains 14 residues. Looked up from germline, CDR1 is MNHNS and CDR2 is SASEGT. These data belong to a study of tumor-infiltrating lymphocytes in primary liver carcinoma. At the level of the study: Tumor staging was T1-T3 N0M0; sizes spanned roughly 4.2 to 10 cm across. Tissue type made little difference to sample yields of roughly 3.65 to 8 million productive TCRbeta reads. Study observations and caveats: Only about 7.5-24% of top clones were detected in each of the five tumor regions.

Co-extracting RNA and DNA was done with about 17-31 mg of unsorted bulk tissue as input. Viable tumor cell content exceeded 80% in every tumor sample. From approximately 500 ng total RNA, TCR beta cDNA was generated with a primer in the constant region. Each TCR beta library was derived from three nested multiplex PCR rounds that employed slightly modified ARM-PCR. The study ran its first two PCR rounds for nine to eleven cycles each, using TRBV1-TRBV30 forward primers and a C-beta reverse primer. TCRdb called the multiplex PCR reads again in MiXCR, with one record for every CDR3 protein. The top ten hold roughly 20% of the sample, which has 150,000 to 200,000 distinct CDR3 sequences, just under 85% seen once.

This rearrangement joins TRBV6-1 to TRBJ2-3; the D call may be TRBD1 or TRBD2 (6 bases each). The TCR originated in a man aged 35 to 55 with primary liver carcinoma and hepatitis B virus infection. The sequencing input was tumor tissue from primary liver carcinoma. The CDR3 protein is CTSSDTRGADTQYF. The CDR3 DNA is TGTACCAGCAGTGACACTAGGGGGGCAGATACGCAGTATTTT.